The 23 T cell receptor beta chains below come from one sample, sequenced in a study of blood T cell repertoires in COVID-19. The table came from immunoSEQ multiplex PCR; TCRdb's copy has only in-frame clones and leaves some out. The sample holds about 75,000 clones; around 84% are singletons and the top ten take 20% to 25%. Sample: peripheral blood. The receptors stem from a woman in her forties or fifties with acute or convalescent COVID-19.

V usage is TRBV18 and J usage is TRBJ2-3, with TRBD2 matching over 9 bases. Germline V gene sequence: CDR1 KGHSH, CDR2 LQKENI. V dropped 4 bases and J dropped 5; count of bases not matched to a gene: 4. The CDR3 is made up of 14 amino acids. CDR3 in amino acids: CASSRGRAEDTQYF. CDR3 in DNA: TGTGCCAGCTCACGCGGGAGGGCCGAAGATACGCAGTATTTT. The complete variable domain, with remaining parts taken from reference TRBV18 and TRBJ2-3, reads NAGVMQNPRHLVRRRGQEARLRCSPMKGHSHVYWYRQLPEEGLKFMVYLQKENIIDESGMPKERFSAEFPKEGPSILRIQQVVRGDSAAYFCASSRGRAEDTQYFGPGTRLTVL.

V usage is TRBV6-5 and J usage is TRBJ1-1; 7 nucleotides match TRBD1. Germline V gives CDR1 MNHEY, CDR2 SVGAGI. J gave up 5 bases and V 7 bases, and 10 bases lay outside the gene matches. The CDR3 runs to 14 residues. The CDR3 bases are TGTGCCAGCACCACAGGGGTGAAGGGGACTGAAGCTTTCTTT. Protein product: CASTTGVKGTEAFF.

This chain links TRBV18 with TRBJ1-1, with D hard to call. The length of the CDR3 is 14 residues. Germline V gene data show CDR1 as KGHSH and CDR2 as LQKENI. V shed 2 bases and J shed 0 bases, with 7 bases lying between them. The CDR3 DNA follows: TGTGCCAGCTCACCATTGAGTCTGAACACTGAAGCTTTCTTT. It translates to CASSPLSLNTEAFF.

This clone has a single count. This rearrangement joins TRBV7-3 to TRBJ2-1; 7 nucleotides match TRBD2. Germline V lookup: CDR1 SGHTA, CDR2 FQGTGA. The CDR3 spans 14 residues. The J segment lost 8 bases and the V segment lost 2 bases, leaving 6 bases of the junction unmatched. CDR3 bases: TGTGCCAGCAGCTTAGGACTAGGGAATGATGAGCAGTTCTTC. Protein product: CASSLGLGNDEQFF.

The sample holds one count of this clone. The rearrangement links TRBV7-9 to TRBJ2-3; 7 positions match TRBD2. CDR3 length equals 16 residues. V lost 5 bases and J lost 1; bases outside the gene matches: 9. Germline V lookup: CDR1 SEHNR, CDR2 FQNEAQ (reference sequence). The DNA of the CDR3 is TGTGCCAGCAGCCTCGCCCGGGGGGTGGGCACAGATACGCAGTATTTT. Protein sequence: CASSLARGVGTDTQYF.

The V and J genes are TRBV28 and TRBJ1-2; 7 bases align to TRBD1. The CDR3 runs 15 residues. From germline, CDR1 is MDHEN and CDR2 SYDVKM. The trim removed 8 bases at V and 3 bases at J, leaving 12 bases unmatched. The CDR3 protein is CASQTRDSLYYGYTF. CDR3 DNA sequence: TGTGCCAGCCAAACCCGGGACAGCCTATACTATGGCTACACCTTC.

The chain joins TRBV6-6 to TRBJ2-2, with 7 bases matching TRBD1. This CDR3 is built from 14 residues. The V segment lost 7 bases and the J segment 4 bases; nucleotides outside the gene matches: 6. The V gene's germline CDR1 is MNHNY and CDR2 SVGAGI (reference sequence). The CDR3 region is CASTKQGSTGELFF. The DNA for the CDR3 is TGTGCCAGCACCAAACAGGGGAGCACCGGGGAGCTGTTTTTT.

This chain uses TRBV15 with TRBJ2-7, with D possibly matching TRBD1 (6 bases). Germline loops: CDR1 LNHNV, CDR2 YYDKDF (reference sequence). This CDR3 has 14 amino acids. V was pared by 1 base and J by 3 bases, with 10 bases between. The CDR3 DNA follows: TGTGCCACCAGCAGAGCCCCACAGGGCTACGAGCAGTACTTC. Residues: CATSRAPQGYEQYF. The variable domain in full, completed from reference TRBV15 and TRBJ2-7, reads DAMVIQNPRYQVTQFGKPVTLSCSQTLNHNVMYWYQQKSSQAPKLLFHYYDKDFNNEADTPDNFQSRRPNTSFCFLDIRSPGLGDTAMYLCATSRAPQGYEQYFGPGTRLTVT.

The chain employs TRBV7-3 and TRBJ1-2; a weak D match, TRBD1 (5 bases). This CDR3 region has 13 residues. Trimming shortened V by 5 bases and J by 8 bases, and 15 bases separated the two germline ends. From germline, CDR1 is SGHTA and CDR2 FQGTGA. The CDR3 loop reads CASSPSTELGYTF. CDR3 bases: TGTGCCAGCAGCCCCTCGACAGAGCTGGGCTACACCTTC.

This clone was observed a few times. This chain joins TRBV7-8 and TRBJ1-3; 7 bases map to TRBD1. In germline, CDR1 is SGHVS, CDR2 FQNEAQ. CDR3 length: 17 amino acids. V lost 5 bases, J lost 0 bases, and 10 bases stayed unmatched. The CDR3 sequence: CASSPEWTGVSGNTIYF. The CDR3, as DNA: TGTGCCAGCAGCCCGGAGTGGACAGGAGTCTCTGGAAACACCATATATTTT.

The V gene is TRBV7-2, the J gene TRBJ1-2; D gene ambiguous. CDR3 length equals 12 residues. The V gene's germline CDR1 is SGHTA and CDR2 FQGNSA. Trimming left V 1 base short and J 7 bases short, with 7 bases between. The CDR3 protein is CASSLGESGYTF. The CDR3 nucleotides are TGTGCCAGCAGCTTAGGAGAAAGTGGCTACACCTTC.

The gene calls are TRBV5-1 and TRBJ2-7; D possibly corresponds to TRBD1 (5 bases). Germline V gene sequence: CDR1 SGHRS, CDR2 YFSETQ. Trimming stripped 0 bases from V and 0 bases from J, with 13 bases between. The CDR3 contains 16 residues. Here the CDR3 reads CASSLGPTGFSYEQYF. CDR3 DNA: TGCGCCAGCAGCTTGGGGCCAACAGGCTTCTCCTACGAGCAGTACTTC.

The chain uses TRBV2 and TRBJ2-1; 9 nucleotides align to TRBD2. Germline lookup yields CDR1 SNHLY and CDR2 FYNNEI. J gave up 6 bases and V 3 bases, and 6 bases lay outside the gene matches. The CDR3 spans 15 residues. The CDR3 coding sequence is TGTGCCAGCAGTGAGCCTAGCGGGATTGGCAATGAGCAGTTCTTC. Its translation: CASSEPSGIGNEQFF.

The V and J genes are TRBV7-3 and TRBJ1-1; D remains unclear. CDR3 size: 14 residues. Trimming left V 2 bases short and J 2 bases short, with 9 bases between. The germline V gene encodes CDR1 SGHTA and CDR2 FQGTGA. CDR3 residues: CASSLGPYNTEAFF. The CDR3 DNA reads TGTGCCAGCAGCTTAGGGCCCTATAACACTGAAGCTTTCTTT.

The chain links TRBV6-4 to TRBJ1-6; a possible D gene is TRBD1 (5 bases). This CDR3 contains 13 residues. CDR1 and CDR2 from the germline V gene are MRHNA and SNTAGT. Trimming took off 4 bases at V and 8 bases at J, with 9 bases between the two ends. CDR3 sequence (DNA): TGTGCCAGCAGTGCCAGGGTTGATTCACCCCTCCACTTT. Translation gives CASSARVDSPLHF.

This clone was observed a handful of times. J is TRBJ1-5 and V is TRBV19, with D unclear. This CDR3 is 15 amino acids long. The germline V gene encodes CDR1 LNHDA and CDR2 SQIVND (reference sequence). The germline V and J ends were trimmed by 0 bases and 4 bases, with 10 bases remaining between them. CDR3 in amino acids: CASSIDLTWNQPQHF. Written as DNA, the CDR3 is TGTGCCAGTAGTATAGATCTAACCTGGAATCAGCCCCAGCATTTT.

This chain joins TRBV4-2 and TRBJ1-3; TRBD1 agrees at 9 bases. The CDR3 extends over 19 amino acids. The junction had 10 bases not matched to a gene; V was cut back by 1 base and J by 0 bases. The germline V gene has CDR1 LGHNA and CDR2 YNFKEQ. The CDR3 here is CASSQGGTGGPGSGNTIYF. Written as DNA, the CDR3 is TGTGCCAGCAGCCAAGGGGGTACAGGGGGCCCTGGCTCTGGAAACACCATATATTTT.

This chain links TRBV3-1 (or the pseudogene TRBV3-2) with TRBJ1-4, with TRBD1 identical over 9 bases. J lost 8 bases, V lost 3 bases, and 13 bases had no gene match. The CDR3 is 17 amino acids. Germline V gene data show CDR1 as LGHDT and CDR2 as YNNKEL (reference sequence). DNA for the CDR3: TGTGCCAGCAGCCATAGGACAGGGGCTGCAACGGAAGAAAAACTGTTTTTT. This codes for CASSHRTGAATEEKLFF.

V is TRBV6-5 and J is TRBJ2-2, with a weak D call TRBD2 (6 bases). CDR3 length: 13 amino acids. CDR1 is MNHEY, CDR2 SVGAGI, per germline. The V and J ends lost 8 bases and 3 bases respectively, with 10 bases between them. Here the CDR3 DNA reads TGTGCCAGCGGAGGGACCTACACCGGGGAGCTGTTTTTT. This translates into CASGGTYTGELFF.

CDR3 sequence reads: CASRPIEGGGNQPQHF. The CDR3, as DNA: TGTGCCAGCAGACCGATTGAGGGCGGGGGCAATCAGCCCCAGCATTTT. The chain links TRBV28 to TRBJ1-5, with no clear D. Deletions cut 6 bases from V and 2 bases from J, with 17 bases between. Germline V CDR1 and CDR2: MDHEN, SYDVKM. The CDR3 has 16 amino acids. The entire variable domain, with the rest obtained from reference TRBV28 and TRBJ1-5, is as follows: DVKVTQSSRYLVKRTGEKVFLECVQDMDHENMFWYRQDPGLGLRLIYFSYDVKMKEKGDIPEGYSVSREKKERFSLILESASTNQTSMYLCASRPIEGGGNQPQHFGDGTRLSIL.

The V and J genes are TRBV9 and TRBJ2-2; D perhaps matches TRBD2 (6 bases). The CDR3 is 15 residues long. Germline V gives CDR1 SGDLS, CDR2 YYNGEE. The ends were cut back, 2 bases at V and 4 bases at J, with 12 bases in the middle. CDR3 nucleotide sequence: TGTGCCAGCAGCGTCCATTTGGAGGGCACCGGGGAGCTGTTTTTT. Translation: CASSVHLEGTGELFF.

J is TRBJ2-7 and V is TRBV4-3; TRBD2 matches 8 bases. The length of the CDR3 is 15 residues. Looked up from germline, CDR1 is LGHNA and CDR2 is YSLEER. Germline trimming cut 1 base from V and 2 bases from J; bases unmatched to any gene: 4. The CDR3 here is CASSQVAGTPYEQYF. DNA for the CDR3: TGCGCCAGCAGCCAAGTAGCGGGAACCCCCTACGAGCAGTACTTC.

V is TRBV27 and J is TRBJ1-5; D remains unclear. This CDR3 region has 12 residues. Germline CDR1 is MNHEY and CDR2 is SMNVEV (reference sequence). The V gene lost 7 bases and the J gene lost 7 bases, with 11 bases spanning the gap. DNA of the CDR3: TGTGCCAGCACTACCGGGGTCCAGCCCCAGCATTTT. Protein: CASTTGVQPQHF.